This T cell receptor (beta chain) emerged from a study of regulatory T cells in long-lasting Graves disease. This clonotype occurred many times. Both iRepertoire HTBI primers and Arm-PCR of CDR3 regions were used to build the TCR beta libraries. TCRdb ran MiXCR on the multiplex PCR reads and lists one entry per CDR3 protein. The table lists about 520,000 distinct CDR3 sequences, about 11% of them singletons, with about 8.3% in the top ten. CDR3 size: 20 residues. V was shortened by 7 bases and J by 1 base, with 26 bases between the two germline ends. Indicated time point: newly diagnosed GD, antithyroid drugs for less than 3 months. RNA isolated from PBMCs was used to make the TCR library. These sequences were also reported in another study, on T cells in Graves' hyperthyroidism and ophthalmopathy.

This chain joins TRBV12-3 or TRBV12-4 and TRBJ1-6; tentatively, D is TRBD1 (5 bases). The clonotype comes from a woman in her thirties with Graves disease. Source: peripheral blood mononuclear cells (PBMCs), taken at new diagnosis, from a patient treated with antithyroid drugs. The CDR3 reads CASTFKGRGLLRSYNSPLHF. DNA of the CDR3: TGTGCCAGCACCTTCAAAGGAAGGGGCCTTCTTCGGTCCTATAATTCACCCCTCCACTTT.